The present TCR beta chain was sequenced within a study of glioma-infiltrating T cells after dendritic cell vaccination. On the study more broadly: Dendritic cell vaccination trial patients had either newly diagnosed or recurrent glioblastoma.

Germline V gene data show CDR1 as SQVTM and CDR2 as ANQGSEA. Trimming removed 5 bases from V and 0 bases from J, with 11 bases in between. The CDR3 contains 14 residues. Time point noted: after dendritic cell vaccination, including at tumor progression/relapse. All glioblastoma patients lacked an isocitrate dehydrogenase mutation. Blood PBMC samples: pre-vaccination, two weeks post third vaccination, and at tumor progression. General observations from the study: The cohort had few patients with full blood and tumor sets.

A note on this clone: The target antigen is unknown.

Only in-frame clones appear in the TCRdb table, and some are missing; sequencing was by immunoSEQ multiplex PCR. The data contain roughly 80,000 clones, roughly 91% of them singletons. This specimen was blood, taken after dendritic cell vaccination. This rearrangement joins TRBV29-1 to TRBJ1-5; D gene unclear. The TCR sequence derives from a human donor with glioblastoma. CDR3 region: CSVSGSNSNQPQHF. In DNA form, the CDR3 reads TGCAGCGTTTCGGGGTCCAATAGCAATCAGCCCCAGCATTTT.